This T cell receptor beta chain came from a study of blood T cell repertoires in COVID-19. Study-wide background: Donors in the United States, Italy and Spain gave samples during acute or convalescent COVID-19. The cDNA or gDNA used as material had been derived from T cells, B-cell-depleted T cells, or PBMCs.

TCRdb's copy holds only in-frame clones and misses some; the assay was immunoSEQ multiplex PCR. The table records fewer than 35,000 clones, approximately 85% of them present only once. Between the trimmed V and J ends, which lost 5 bases and 0 bases, there was a span of 8 bases. The CDR3 loop spans 14 amino acids. CDR1 and CDR2 (germline): SEHNR, FQNEAQ (reference sequence). Material for sequencing was peripheral blood. The receptor was derived from a man older than 75 with active COVID-19. V gene TRBV7-9 combines with J gene TRBJ2-1; no reliable D call. The CDR3, as DNA: TGTGCCAGCAGCGGGCCTCTCTCCTACAATGAGCAGTTCTTC. Protein sequence: CASSGPLSYNEQFF.